This is a list of T cell receptor beta chains from one sample in a study of blood T cell repertoires in COVID-19. Measured with immunoSEQ multiplex PCR; TCRdb has only the in-frame clones, and not every one. Here the sample spans about 250,000 clones, approximately 90% being singletons. The sample comprised PBMCs or T cells enriched from blood (not recorded which). These receptors were collected from a man between 35 and 55 years old who had recovered from COVID-19. The CDR3 runs from the conserved cysteine through the conserved F or W. Some rows mark clone size as missing; the rest say once, few, many or name a class of expanded clone.

V,size,CDR3
TRBV21-1,-,CASSNRSIDRGHDYGYTF
TRBV7-9,-,CALTREGDTEAFF
TRBV4-1,-,CASSQDWERGAFTDTQYF
TRBV5-5,-,CASSLAAGVRISEQFF
TRBV7-2,once,CASSSGPGQGIGEQYF
TRBV7-6,few,CASSPTGLNTEAFF
TRBV11-2,-,CATASVANYGYTF
TRBV6-4,few,CASRPRENTEAFF
TRBV9,-,CASSVLAGSTDTQYF
TRBV19,-,CASSAPGQGADNEKLFF
TRBV6-5,-,CASSYGQPETYEQYF
TRBV5-1,few,CASSSTEANEKLFF
TRBV27,-,CASSSYLSWGGDRGLYEQYF
TRBV27,-,CASSSDRDRVPYEQYF
TRBV3-1/TRBV3-2,once,CASSPTPGQGLRHPYF
TRBV5-5,once,CASSPTGLNEKLFF
TRBV30,-,CAWSPGQGGTSYEQYF
TRBV4-1,once,CASSSRQGSYNEQFF
TRBV19,-,CASSRDNYNEQFF
TRBV6-7,-,CASSYSRFEQFF
TRBV15,-,CATSRERTGPGSPLHF
TRBV11-2,once,CASSLWGEELFF
TRBV4-1,-,CASSQVATGTNYGYTF
TRBV7-3,-,CASSLRGNSGRAPDTQYF
TRBV19,-,CASRQGNQPQHF
TRBV15,-,CATSRDPWATEAFF
TRBV4-1,few,CASSLTGPSYEQYF
TRBV19,-,CASSKGDRPQETQYF
TRBV14,once,CASSQDRDAGTNEKLFF
TRBV7-9,once,CASSSSSGGITDTQYF
TRBV7-9,-,CASSGPSGMIDRGQFF
TRBV25-1,-,CASSDSGVWETQYF
TRBV7-9,-,CASSLFSGYTF
TRBV19,-,CASDKDRGPSGNTIYF
TRBV27,-,CASSLQGDFGGYTF
TRBV11-2,once,CASSPGTGRDTQYF
TRBV24-1,-,CATSDYSGHSYNEQFF
TRBV9,-,CASSVGAGAGYEQYF
TRBV13,few,CASSSRTSGGARTPIDTQYF
TRBV18,once,CASSPPGLAGIYEQFF
TRBV19,once,CASRNPRNSIRNTEAFF
TRBV5-5,-,CASSLGAETQYF
TRBV12-3/TRBV12-4,-,CATLQGFEEKLFF
TRBV5-4,-,CASTSAGVDFGYTF
TRBV3-1/TRBV3-2,-,CASSQDRQNTEAFF
TRBV11-1,-,CASSLEGLADNEQFF
TRBV6-5,-,CASSNRDFSYEQYF